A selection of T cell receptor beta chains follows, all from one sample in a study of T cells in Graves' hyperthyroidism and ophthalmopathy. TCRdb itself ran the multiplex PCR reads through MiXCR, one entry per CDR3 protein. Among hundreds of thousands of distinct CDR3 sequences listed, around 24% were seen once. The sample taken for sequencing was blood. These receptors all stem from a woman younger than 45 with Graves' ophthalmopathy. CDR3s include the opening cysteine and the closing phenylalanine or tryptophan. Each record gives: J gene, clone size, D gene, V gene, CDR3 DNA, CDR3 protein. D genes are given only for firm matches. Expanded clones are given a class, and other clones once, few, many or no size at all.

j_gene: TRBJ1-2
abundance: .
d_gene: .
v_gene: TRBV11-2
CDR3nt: TGTGCCAGCAGCCCTGCGCCTCGGGCGGTCTATGGCTACACCTTC
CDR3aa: CASSPAPRAVYGYTF

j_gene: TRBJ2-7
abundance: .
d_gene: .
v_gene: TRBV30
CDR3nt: TGTGCCTGGAGTCACGGGGGATACGAGCAGTACTTC
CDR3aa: CAWSHGGYEQYF

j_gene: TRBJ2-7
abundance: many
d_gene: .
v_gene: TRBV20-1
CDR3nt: TGCAGTGCTAGAGGCAGGGACTACGAGCAGTACTTC
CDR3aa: CSARGRDYEQYF

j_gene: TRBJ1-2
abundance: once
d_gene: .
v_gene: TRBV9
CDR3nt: TGTGCCAGCAGCGTATGGGGGACCCTCAACTATGGCTACACCTTC
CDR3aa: CASSVWGTLNYGYTF

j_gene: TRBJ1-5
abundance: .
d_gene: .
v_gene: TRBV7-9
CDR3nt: TGTGCCAGCAGCTTAGCCCAGGGCCGGCAGCCCCAGCATTTT
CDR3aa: CASSLAQGRQPQHF

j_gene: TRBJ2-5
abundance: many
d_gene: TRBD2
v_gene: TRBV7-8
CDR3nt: TGTGCCAGCAGCCTCGGGTTGATAGCGGGGGACAAGGCCCAGTACTTC
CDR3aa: CASSLGLIAGDKAQYF

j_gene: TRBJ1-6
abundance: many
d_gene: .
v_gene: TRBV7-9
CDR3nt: TGTGCCAGCAGCCCACAGGACGCCGGGTCACCCCTCCACTTT
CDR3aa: CASSPQDAGSPLHF

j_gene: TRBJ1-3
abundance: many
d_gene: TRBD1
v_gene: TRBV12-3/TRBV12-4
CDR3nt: TGTGCCAGCGGAACCAACAGGGGAGGGGAGACAACCATATATTTT
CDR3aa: CASGTNRGGETTIYF

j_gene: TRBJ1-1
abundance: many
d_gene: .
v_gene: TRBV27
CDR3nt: TGTGCCAGCAGTCGGGACACATGGGGCACTGAAGCTTTCTTT
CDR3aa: CASSRDTWGTEAFF

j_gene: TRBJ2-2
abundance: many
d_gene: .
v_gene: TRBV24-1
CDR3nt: TGTGCCACCAGTGATTTGGAGAACACCGGGGAGCTGTTTTTT
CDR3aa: CATSDLENTGELFF

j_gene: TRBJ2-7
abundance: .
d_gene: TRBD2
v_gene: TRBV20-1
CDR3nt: TGCAGTGCTAGAGATTTGTTTACTAGCGGGAGCTACGAGCAGTACTTC
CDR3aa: CSARDLFTSGSYEQYF

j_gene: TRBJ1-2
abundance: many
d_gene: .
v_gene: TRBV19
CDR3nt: TGTGCCAGTAGTCCCAATTGGCGGGGGCGTTTGGATGGCTACACCTTC
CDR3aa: CASSPNWRGRLDGYTF

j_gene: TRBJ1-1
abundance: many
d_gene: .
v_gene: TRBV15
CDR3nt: TGTGCCACCAGCAGAGAACACGACAGGTCTGAAGCTTTCTTT
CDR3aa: CATSREHDRSEAFF

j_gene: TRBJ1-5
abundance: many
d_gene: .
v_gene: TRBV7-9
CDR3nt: TGTGCCAGCAGCTTAGAAGGGGTTAGCAATCAGCCCCAGCATTTT
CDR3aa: CASSLEGVSNQPQHF

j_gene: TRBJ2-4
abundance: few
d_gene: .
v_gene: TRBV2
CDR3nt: TGTGCCAGCAGTGCCGGGACACTAGAAAACATTCAGTACTTC
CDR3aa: CASSAGTLENIQYF

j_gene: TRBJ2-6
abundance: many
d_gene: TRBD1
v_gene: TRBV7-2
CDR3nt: TGTGCCAGCAGCGTTATGTTCCGGGACAGAAAACCTGGGGCCAACGTCCTGACTTTC
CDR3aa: CASSVMFRDRKPGANVLTF

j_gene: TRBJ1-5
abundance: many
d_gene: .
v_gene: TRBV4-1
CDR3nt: TGCGCCAGCAGCCCTAAATCACAGGGATATCAGCCCCAGCATTTT
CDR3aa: CASSPKSQGYQPQHF

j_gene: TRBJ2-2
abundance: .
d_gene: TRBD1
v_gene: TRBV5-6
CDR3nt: TGTGCCAGCAACCGACAGGGTGCCGGCGGGGAGCTGTTTTTT
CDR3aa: CASNRQGAGGELFF

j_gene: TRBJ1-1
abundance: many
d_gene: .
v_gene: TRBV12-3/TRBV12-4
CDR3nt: TGTGCCAGCAGTTTAATGGGGGACACTGAAGCTTTCTTT
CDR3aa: CASSLMGDTEAFF

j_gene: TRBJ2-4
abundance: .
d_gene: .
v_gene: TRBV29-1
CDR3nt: TGCAGCGTTGGGCCACGGGAAAACATTCAGTACTTC
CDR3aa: CSVGPRENIQYF

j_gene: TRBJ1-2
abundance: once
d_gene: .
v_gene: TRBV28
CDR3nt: TGTGCCAGCACAGGGGAAAGATATGGCTACACCTTC
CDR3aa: CASTGERYGYTF

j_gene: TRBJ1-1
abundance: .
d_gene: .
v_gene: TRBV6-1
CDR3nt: TGTGCCAGCAGAAGGAGTGAGGGGCGAGGGGCTGAAGCTTTCTTT
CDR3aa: CASRRSEGRGAEAFF

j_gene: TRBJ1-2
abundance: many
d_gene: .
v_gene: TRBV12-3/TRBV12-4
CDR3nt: TGTGCCAGCAGACTTTACTATGGCTACACCTTC
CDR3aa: CASRLYYGYTF

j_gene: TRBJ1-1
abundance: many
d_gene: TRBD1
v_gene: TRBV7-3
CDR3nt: TGTGCCAGCAGCTTAAACCCGACAGGGTTGGGCACTGAAGCTTTCTTT
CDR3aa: CASSLNPTGLGTEAFF

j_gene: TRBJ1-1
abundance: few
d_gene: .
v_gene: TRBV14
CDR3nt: TGTGCCAGCATATTATCTGGGGGCACTGAAGCTTTCTTT
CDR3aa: CASILSGGTEAFF

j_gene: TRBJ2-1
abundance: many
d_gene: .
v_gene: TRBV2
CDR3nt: TGTGCCAGCAGTGCTCGGGACTCCTACAATGAGCAGTTCTTC
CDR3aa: CASSARDSYNEQFF

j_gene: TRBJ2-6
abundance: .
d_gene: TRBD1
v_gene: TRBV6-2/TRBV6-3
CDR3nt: TGTGCCAGCACCCTGGGACAGGGGTCCCGGAGTGGGGCCAACGTCCTGACTTTC
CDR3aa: CASTLGQGSRSGANVLTF

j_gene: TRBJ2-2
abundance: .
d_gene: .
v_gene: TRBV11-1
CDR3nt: TGTGCCAGCTGCTTGGTCAGGGCGAACACCGGGGAGCTGTTTTTT
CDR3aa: CASCLVRANTGELFF

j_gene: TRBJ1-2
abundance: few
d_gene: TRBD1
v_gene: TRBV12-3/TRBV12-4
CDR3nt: TGTGCCAGCAGTTTTTACAGGGTCAGGGGGTACTATGGCTACACCTTC
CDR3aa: CASSFYRVRGYYGYTF

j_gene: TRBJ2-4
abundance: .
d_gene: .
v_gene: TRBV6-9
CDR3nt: TGTGCCAGCAGTTTCGACGGGGGTCTGTACTTC
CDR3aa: CASSFDGGLYF

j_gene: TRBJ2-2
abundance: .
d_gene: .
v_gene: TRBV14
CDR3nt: TGTGCCAGCAGCCAGTTGGGACACTACAAATCGAACACCGGGGAGCTGTTTTTT
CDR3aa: CASSQLGHYKSNTGELFF

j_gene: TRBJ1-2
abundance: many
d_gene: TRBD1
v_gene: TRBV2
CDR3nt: TGTGCCAGCAGGGTGGAGGGACAGAGCTACTACACCTTC
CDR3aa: CASRVEGQSYYTF

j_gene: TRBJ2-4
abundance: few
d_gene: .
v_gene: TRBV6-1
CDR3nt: TGTGCCAGCAGAGGGATTATCAAAAACATTCAGTACTTC
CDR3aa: CASRGIIKNIQYF